The subject of this entry is one TCR beta chain. This clone was observed once. Its antigen is not yet known. Base quality data are lacking; no much larger clone is found one base away. Here V drops 4 bases and J drops 4 bases, and the junction holds 5 bases not matched to any gene. Taken from cysteine to phenylalanine, the CDR3 has 14 residues. Only the CDR3 region is kept as DNA, spanning 42 bases read in frame from base 1. Based on the germline V gene, the CDR1 and CDR2 sequences are SGHRS and YFSETQ. The data stem from a study of T cell changes during pregnancy in multiple sclerosis (dated by TCRdb to about 2019). Context from the whole study: The study examined how the T cell repertoire changed over the course of pregnancy in women with multiple sclerosis.

The receptor library was made with the immunoSEQ multiplex PCR assay. TCRdb mirrors the immuneACCESS table, restricted to in-frame sequences. Some clones are absent from its copies; in checked studies, under half trace to an unresolved V gene, and the reason for the others is unknown. This sample has approximately 100,000 clones in its table, and around 93% of those were observed once. The ten largest clones represent about 1% of the sample. This chain joins TRBV5-1 to TRBJ2-5; TRBD1 aligns with 9 central bases. Sample: peripheral blood, taken before pregnancy. This receptor was identified in a female donor with multiple sclerosis, enrolled in a pregnancy study. The nucleotides are TGCGCCAGCAGCCAATACAGGGGGCGAGAGACCCAGTACTTC. It translates to CASSQYRGRETQYF. Outside the CDR3, residues come from the reference TRBV5-1 and TRBJ2-5 proteins, so the full variable domain is: KAGVTQTPRYLIKTRGQQVTLSCSPISGHRSVSWYQQTPGQGLQFLFEYFSETQRNKGNFPGRFSGRQFSNSRSEMNVSTLELGDSALYLCASSQYRGRETQYFGPGTRLLVL.